The T cell receptor beta chain under discussion was sequenced for a study of human T cells and chemical hapten exposure. This clonotype was recorded at least ten times. Time point in this sample: patch test 1, 2 weeks after DPC sensitization. The treatment here: therapeutic diphenylcyclopropenone sensitization with weekly scalp DPC. TCRdb recomputed calls from the RACE reads with MiXCR, one row per CDR3 protein. The sample lists under 130,000 distinct CDR3 sequences; roughly 9.6% were seen once. The sequence came from a woman aged 40 to 49 with alopecia areata. Some clones in this sample may be carry-over from other donors' samples. The source was whole blood, collected in connection with sensitization to the hapten diphenylcyclopropenone (DPC).

This CDR3 is CASSPRGGTSSYEQYF. CDR3 coding DNA: TGTGCCAGCAGCCCCCGAGGGGGGACCTCTTCCTACGAGCAGTACTTC. The genes are TRBV9 and TRBJ2-7; the D call may be TRBD1 or TRBD2 (6 bases each). Trimming took off 4 bases at V and 1 base at J, with 18 bases between the two ends. The CDR3 spans 16 residues. Germline CDR1 is SGDLS and CDR2 is YYNGEE. Full variable domain (outside the CDR3, taken from reference TRBV9 and TRBJ2-7): DSGVTQTPKHLITATGQRVTLRCSPRSGDLSVYWYQQSLDQGLQFLIQYYNGEERAKGNILERFSAQQFPDLHSELNLSSLELGDSALYFCASSPRGGTSSYEQYFGPGTRLTVT.